These T cell receptor beta chains were read from a single sample in a study of CD8 T cells in ankylosing spondylitis. TCRdb called the 5' RACE reads again in MiXCR, with one record for every CDR3 protein. In the table there are 400,000 or so distinct CDR3 sequences, roughly a quarter of which are singletons. Sequencing input: blood, either unsorted or a sorted T cell fraction (not recorded which). The receptors here all came from a male donor with ankylosing spondylitis. Each CDR3 is given with its conserved first and last residue. D genes are given only for firm matches. Clone sizes are given selectively: once, few, many, or a class where the clone is expanded.

j_gene,v_gene,d_gene,abundance,CDR3nt,CDR3aa
TRBJ2-7,TRBV7-2,TRBD1,few,TGTGCCAGCAGCGTAGCCCCGGGACAGGCCCTTAGCGAGCAGTACTTC,CASSVAPGQALSEQYF
TRBJ2-7,TRBV6-1,TRBD2,few,TGTGCCAGCAGTGTCGGGACTACAGACCTCTACGAGCAGTACTTC,CASSVGTTDLYEQYF
TRBJ2-5,TRBV4-1,TRBD2,.,TGCGCCAGCAGCCAAGATCGAAGTTCGGGAGGGGAGACCCAGTACTTC,CASSQDRSSGGETQYF
TRBJ1-1,TRBV12-5,.,.,TGTGCTAGTGGTTTGATACGAGCTGAAGCTTTCTTT,CASGLIRAEAFF
TRBJ2-1,TRBV5-1,TRBD1,few,TGCGCCAGCAGCTTGCAGGGACAGAAGATTTACAATGAGCAGTTCTTC,CASSLQGQKIYNEQFF
TRBJ2-2,TRBV12-3/TRBV12-4,TRBD1,few,TGTGCCAGCAGTTTTCGACAGGGGGAAAAGCTGTTTTTT,CASSFRQGEKLFF
TRBJ1-1,TRBV12-3/TRBV12-4,.,many,TGTGCCAGCAGTTTCGGGGGACTTGAAGCTTTCTTT,CASSFGGLEAFF
TRBJ1-1,TRBV28,.,.,TGTGCCAGCAGTTTTCCGCGGGGAGGCACTGAAGCTTTCTTT,CASSFPRGGTEAFF
TRBJ2-7,TRBV5-1,.,.,TGCGCCAGCAGCTTGGCCACAGGCGGCGAGCAGTACTTC,CASSLATGGEQYF
TRBJ2-1,TRBV12-3/TRBV12-4,TRBD1,.,TGTGCCAGCAGAAAAACCGGGACAGGGGGCTACAATGAGCAGTTCTTC,CASRKTGTGGYNEQFF
TRBJ1-1,TRBV3-1,TRBD1,few,TGTGCCAGCAGCCGAACACAGGGGGCAGCTTTCTTT,CASSRTQGAAFF
TRBJ2-3,TRBV7-8,.,few,TGTGCCAGCAGCTTGGGGCCGGGGGATACGCAGTATTTT,CASSLGPGDTQYF
TRBJ1-6,TRBV5-6,TRBD1,.,TGTGCCAGCAGCTACGAGACAGGGGACGGTAATTCACCCCTCCACTTT,CASSYETGDGNSPLHF